This T cell receptor beta chain comes out of a study of T cells after yellow fever vaccination. The CDR3 contains 11 residues. CDR1 is SGDLS and CDR2 is YYNGEE in the germline V gene. This clonotype was seen only once. TCRdb independently ran MiXCR on the 5' RACE reads; one entry per CDR3 protein. The sample carries some 600,000 distinct CDR3 sequences, around 12% recorded once. The sample in question was PBMCs, obtained on the day of the yellow fever booster vaccination. The V call is TRBV9, the J call TRBJ1-1; D remains unclear. The sequence came from a young man who received the YFV17D yellow fever vaccine. CDR3 region: CSTPEGPEAFF. The CDR3, as DNA: TGTTCCACCCCAGAGGGTCCTGAAGCTTTCTTT.